Listed here are 32 T cell receptor beta chains from one sample, sequenced in a study of T cell clones after liver transplantation. Repertoires were generated with immunoSEQ multiplex PCR, while TCRdb's copy carries only in-frame clones and drops some. The sample shows tens of thousands of clones, about 92% of them seen only once. The input for sequencing was CD4+ T cells from blood, taken roughly 25 months after liver transplant. The receptor set was obtained from a human patient who received a liver transplant. Some of the T cells may derive from the graft donor.

This chain joins TRBV11-3 and TRBJ2-1; a possible D gene is TRBD2 (6 bases). V shed 6 bases and J shed 8 bases, with 20 bases lying between them. This CDR3 has 15 residues. The germline gives CDR1 SGHNT, CDR2 YENEEA. The CDR3: CASSLDLARGDEQFF. CDR3 coding DNA: TGTGCCAGCAGTCTGGATCTAGCGAGAGGGGATGAGCAGTTCTTC.

This clone was detected only once. The V and J genes are TRBV7-2 and TRBJ2-3, with unresolved D. V gave up 5 bases and J gave up 0 bases, with 15 bases separating them. CDR3 length equals 16 residues. Germline values: CDR1 SGHTA, CDR2 FQGNSA. The CDR3 reads CASSLIPATSTDTQYF. CDR3 sequence (DNA): TGTGCCAGCAGCCTTATCCCGGCTACTAGCACAGATACGCAGTATTTT.

J is TRBJ2-1 and V is TRBV7-9, with 13 bases identical to TRBD2. The CDR3 spans 16 residues. CDR1 is SEHNR and CDR2 is FQNEAQ in the germline V gene (reference sequence). V lost 5 bases and J lost 7; bases outside the gene matches: 8. CDR3 DNA sequence: TGTGCCAGCAGCCCGCGGACTAGCGGGAGCCTTAATGAGCAGTTCTTC. Protein product: CASSPRTSGSLNEQFF. Together with reference TRBV7-9 and TRBJ2-1, the CDR3 gives the full variable domain: DTGVSQNPRHKITKRGQNVTFRCDPISEHNRLYWYRQTLGQGPEFLTYFQNEAQLEKSRLLSDRFSAERPKGSFSTLEIQRTEQGDSAMYLCASSPRTSGSLNEQFFGPGTRLTVL.

This chain connects TRBV7-6 to TRBJ1-3; 8 bases are a match to TRBD1. After removal of 11 bases from V and 4 bases from J, the junction contained 13 bases not matched to a gene. The CDR3 totals 15 residues. From germline, CDR1 is SGHVS and CDR2 FNYEAQ. For the CDR3, the DNA is TGTGCCTCCCAGGGGGCTCAAGGTTCCGGAAACACCATATATTTT. Its protein is CASQGAQGSGNTIYF.

V gene TRBV15 combines with J gene TRBJ2-5, with 9 nucleotides matching TRBD2. The CDR3 runs 15 residues. V dropped 0 bases and J dropped 4; count of bases not matched to a gene: 3. Germline assignment: CDR1 LNHNV and CDR2 YYDKDF (reference sequence). The CDR3 here is CATSREGGRGETQYF. CDR3 DNA: TGTGCCACCAGCAGAGAGGGCGGGAGGGGAGAGACCCAGTACTTC. The entire variable domain, with the rest obtained from reference TRBV15 and TRBJ2-5, is as follows: DAMVIQNPRYQVTQFGKPVTLSCSQTLNHNVMYWYQQKSSQAPKLLFHYYDKDFNNEADTPDNFQSRRPNTSFCFLDIRSPGLGDTAMYLCATSREGGRGETQYFGPGTRLLVL.

The chain employs TRBV19 and TRBJ2-7; D is undetermined. Germline loops: CDR1 LNHDA, CDR2 SQIVND (reference sequence). The ends were cut back, 6 bases at V and 6 bases at J, with 15 bases in the middle. The CDR3 extends over 13 amino acids. For the CDR3, the DNA is TGTGCCAGTAGACCCAGGAGTACTGGCGAGCAGTACTTC. Its protein is CASRPRSTGEQYF.

V gene TRBV23-1 combines with J gene TRBJ2-7; D is ambiguous. TRBV23-1 is an ORF, and what it does is uncertain. The V end was cut by 7 bases, the J end by 2 bases, with 6 bases between. The CDR3 covers 11 residues. DNA for the CDR3: TGCGCCAGCAAAGATCCCTACGAGCAGTACTTC. Protein: CASKDPYEQYF.

The chain joins TRBV29-1 to TRBJ1-5; D is possibly TRBD1 (5 bases). The CDR3 has 14 amino acids. The germline CDR1 and CDR2 sequences are SQVTM and ANQGSEA. Trimming removed 4 bases at V and 5 bases at J, with 15 bases between. This CDR3 reads CSVAETVLDQPQHF. The CDR3 DNA reads TGCAGCGTTGCGGAGACAGTCCTTGATCAGCCCCAGCATTTT.

V is TRBV6-4 and J is TRBJ1-1; D not resolved. Germline CDR1 reads MRHNA; CDR2 reads SNTAGT. This CDR3 comprises 13 residues. Trimming removed 1 base at V and 5 bases at J, with 8 bases between. The CDR3 nucleotides are TGTGCCAGCAGTGACTTTCTGGGGACTGAAGCTTTCTTT. Residues: CASSDFLGTEAFF.

The V call is TRBV7-2, the J call TRBJ1-3, with no clear D. Germline-derived CDR1 and CDR2 are SGHTA and FQGNSA. The CDR3 has 14 residues. V lost 5 bases and J lost 1, with 9 bases in between. The CDR3 is CASSNQASGNTIYF. Written as DNA, the CDR3 is TGTGCCAGCAGCAACCAGGCATCTGGAAACACCATATATTTT.

V and J are TRBV10-2 and TRBJ2-6; D unclear. The germline V and J ends were trimmed by 9 bases and 0 bases, with 6 bases remaining between them. Looked up from germline, CDR1 is WSHSY and CDR2 is SAAADI. This CDR3 is built from 13 residues. Here the CDR3 reads CASRSSGANVLTF. The CDR3, as DNA: TGCGCCAGTCGGAGCTCTGGGGCCAACGTCCTGACTTTC.

The rearrangement uses TRBV28 and TRBJ2-3; D may be TRBD1 or TRBD2 (5 bases each). V was clipped by 5 bases and J by 5 bases, with 17 bases between them. This CDR3 spans 15 amino acids. Germline CDR1 and CDR2: MDHEN and SYDVKM. CDR3 in amino acids: CASSTGRGRGDTQYF. The CDR3 coding sequence is TGTGCCAGCAGTACCGGACGGGGACGAGGAGATACGCAGTATTTT.

The chain couples TRBV5-1 to TRBJ1-2; D possibly corresponds to TRBD1 (6 bases). Trimming pared 0 bases from V and 1 base from J, leaving 10 bases between. CDR1 SGHRS and CDR2 YFSETQ come from the germline V gene. The CDR3 length is 15 residues. The DNA for the CDR3 is TGCGCCAGCAGCTTGGTGGACAGAGATAACTATGGCTACACCTTC. This codes for CASSLVDRDNYGYTF.

This clone was picked up a small number of times. J is TRBJ2-2 and V is TRBV19, with 9 bases lining up with TRBD2. Per germline, CDR1 LNHDA and CDR2 SQIVND (reference sequence). J gave up 0 bases and V 3 bases, and 11 bases lay outside the gene matches. The CDR3 length is 19 residues. CDR3 in amino acids: CASSIWLAGLQTNTGELFF. For the CDR3, the DNA is TGTGCCAGTAGTATTTGGCTAGCGGGACTTCAAACGAACACCGGGGAGCTGTTTTTT.

The genes are TRBV28 and TRBJ1-5; no clear D. The germline V and J ends were trimmed by 6 bases and 7 bases, with 13 bases remaining between them. This CDR3 region has 13 residues. Germline loops: CDR1 MDHEN, CDR2 SYDVKM. The CDR3 nucleotides read TGTGCCAGCAGGATAACGAAGGGACAGCCCCAGCATTTT. This translates into CASRITKGQPQHF.

V gene TRBV18 combines with J gene TRBJ1-4; D unresolved. Germline assignment: CDR1 KGHSH and CDR2 LQKENI. V was clipped by 6 bases and J by 0 bases, with 8 bases between them. The CDR3 sequence is 14 residues long. The CDR3 here is CASSSGATNEKLFF. In DNA form, the CDR3 reads TGTGCCAGCTCCTCCGGGGCAACTAATGAAAAACTGTTTTTT.

V gene TRBV19 combines with J gene TRBJ2-4, with D hard to call. This CDR3 has 13 amino acids. The V and J ends lost 3 bases and 7 bases respectively, with 10 bases between them. In germline, CDR1 is LNHDA, CDR2 SQIVND (reference sequence). The CDR3 loop is CASSIDQWNIQYF. The CDR3 bases are TGTGCCAGTAGTATTGATCAGTGGAACATTCAGTACTTC. The entire variable domain, with the rest obtained from reference TRBV19 and TRBJ2-4, is as follows: DGGITQSPKYLFRKEGQNVTLSCEQNLNHDAMYWYRQDPGQGLRLIYYSQIVNDFQKGDIAEGYSVSREKKESFPLTVTSAQKNPTAFYLCASSIDQWNIQYFGAGTRLSVL.

This chain links TRBV5-1 with TRBJ2-1, with 16 bases aligning to TRBD2. The germline V gene encodes CDR1 SGHRS and CDR2 YFSETQ. The CDR3 spans 19 residues. Trimming cost V 3 bases and J 6 bases; bases outside gene matches: 12. CDR3 nucleotide sequence: TGCGCCAGCAGCTCCTCGGGACTAGCGGGAGGGAGAAGAGGCAATGAGCAGTTCTTC. This gives the protein CASSSSGLAGGRRGNEQFF.

The chain carries TRBV2 and TRBJ2-7; TRBD2 matches at 9 bases. J was trimmed by 3 bases and V by 2 bases; bases with no gene match: 8. This CDR3 region has 16 residues. Germline CDR1 and CDR2: SNHLY and FYNNEI. CDR3 loop: CASSELRGAGGYEQYF. The CDR3 bases are TGTGCCAGCAGTGAATTGCGGGGAGCGGGGGGCTACGAGCAGTACTTC.

The gene calls are TRBV6-6 and TRBJ2-2; D is tentatively TRBD1 or TRBD2 (6 bases each). Germline V lookup: CDR1 MNHNY, CDR2 SVGAGI (reference sequence). Trimming removed 0 bases from V and 4 bases from J, with 12 bases in between. The CDR3 sequence is 16 residues long. This CDR3 is CASSYSKGGRTGELFF. The CDR3 DNA reads TGTGCCAGCAGTTACTCGAAGGGGGGACGCACCGGGGAGCTGTTTTTT.

This chain uses TRBV18 with TRBJ2-3; 10 nucleotides match TRBD2. CDR1 is KGHSH and CDR2 is LQKENI in the germline V gene. The CDR3 loop spans 16 amino acids. Trimming took 5 bases from V and 5 from J; bases not matched to a gene: 10. The DNA of the CDR3 is TGTGCCAGCTCAAGTTCCCTAGCGGGAGTTGGAGATACGCAGTATTTT. As protein: CASSSSLAGVGDTQYF.

V gene TRBV25-1 combines with J gene TRBJ1-4; weak D call: TRBD1 (6 bases). Trimming left V 2 bases short and J 7 bases short, with 11 bases between. CDR3 length equals 14 residues. CDR1 MGHDK and CDR2 SYGVNS come from the germline V gene. Here the CDR3 reads CASSERTVGEKLFF. The DNA for the CDR3 is TGTGCCAGCAGTGAAAGGACAGTTGGTGAAAAACTGTTTTTT.

V gene TRBV2 combines with J gene TRBJ2-2, with no clear D. V was shortened by 7 bases and J by 8 bases, with 8 bases between the two germline ends. The germline gives CDR1 SNHLY, CDR2 FYNNEI. The CDR3 has 11 residues. The CDR3 nucleotides read TGTGCCAGCATGTACGAGGGGGAGCTGTTTTTT. It yields the protein CASMYEGELFF.

This chain uses TRBV2 with TRBJ2-2, with D tentatively TRBD2 (5 bases). Germline V gene lookup returns CDR1 SNHLY and CDR2 FYNNEI. V was cut by 8 bases and J by 0 bases, with 7 bases left in between. This CDR3 spans 13 amino acids. The CDR3 protein is CASQRSNTGELFF. The CDR3 coding sequence is TGTGCCAGCCAGCGGTCGAACACCGGGGAGCTGTTTTTT.

The chain recombines TRBV27 with TRBJ2-7; the match to TRBD2 covers 14 bases. This CDR3 comprises 17 residues. V shed 5 bases, J shed 1 base, and the junction held 7 bases outside the gene matches. The germline V gene has CDR1 MNHEY and CDR2 SMNVEV (reference sequence). CDR3 sequence reads: CASSLRLAGGRSYEQYF. Written as DNA, the CDR3 is TGTGCCAGCAGTCTTCGACTAGCGGGAGGGCGGTCCTACGAGCAGTACTTC.

By frequency in the sample, this clone is medium-sized. J is TRBJ2-7 and V is TRBV11-2; D is undetermined. The CDR3 length is 14 residues. Trimming took off 6 bases at V and 6 bases at J, with 18 bases between the two ends. Germline-derived CDR1 and CDR2 are SGHAT and FQNNGV. CDR3 protein: CASSTTVEGSEQYF. The CDR3 region has the DNA TGTGCCAGCAGTACAACGGTGGAAGGTTCCGAGCAGTACTTC.

The chain is built from TRBV12-5 and TRBJ2-6; D is undetermined. Germline-derived CDR1 and CDR2 are LGHNT and FRNRAP. This CDR3 contains 17 residues. V gave up 1 base and J gave up 0 bases, with 10 bases separating them. CDR3 residues: CASGLEALHSGANVLTF. The CDR3 DNA reads as TGTGCTAGTGGTTTGGAGGCACTTCACTCTGGGGCCAACGTCCTGACTTTC. The full variable domain, in which reference TRBV12-5 and TRBJ2-6 provide the parts outside the CDR3, is DARVTQTPRHKVTEMGQEVTMRCQPILGHNTVFWYRQTMMQGLELLAYFRNRAPLDDSGMPKDRFSAEMPDATLATLKIQPSEPRDSAVYFCASGLEALHSGANVLTFGAGSRLTVL.

V gene TRBV4-3 combines with J gene TRBJ2-1; maybe TRBD2 (5 bases). The germline V gene has CDR1 LGHNA and CDR2 YSLEER. V was pared by 1 base and J by 9 bases, with 19 bases between. CDR3 length: 16 amino acids. The CDR3 spells CASSQVGLGAVGEQFF. In DNA form, the CDR3 reads TGCGCCAGCAGCCAAGTAGGCCTAGGAGCGGTTGGTGAGCAGTTCTTC.

V and J are TRBV27 and TRBJ2-5, with 9 bases that match TRBD2. The J call may be wrong; the DNA end is better matched by TRBJ2-7. This CDR3 region has 16 residues. Germline CDR1 reads MNHEY; CDR2 reads SMNVEV (reference sequence). The CDR3 DNA is TGTGCCAGCAGTCCCCGTTCACTAGCGGGCCCCTACGAGCAGTACTTC. Protein sequence: CASSPRSLAGPYEQYF.

The chain uses TRBV10-2 and TRBJ2-1; 7 positions agree with TRBD2. There are 15 residues in the CDR3. The V segment lost 6 bases and the J segment 2 bases; nucleotides outside the gene matches: 7. The germline V gene encodes CDR1 WSHSY and CDR2 SAAADI. The CDR3: CASSELALTYNEQFF. CDR3 in DNA: TGCGCCAGCAGCGAACTAGCGCTTACCTACAATGAGCAGTTCTTC.

This clone was seen more than once but under ten times. The rearrangement joins TRBV5-4 to TRBJ2-7, with 7 bases fitting TRBD2. Trimming removed 2 bases from V and 4 bases from J; junction bases left unmatched: 6. The germline V gene has CDR1 SGHNT and CDR2 YYREEE (reference sequence). CDR3 length: 14 amino acids. In nucleotides, the CDR3 is TGTGCCAGCAGCTTAGGAACGCGGGAGTACGAGCAGTACTTC. It specifies CASSLGTREYEQYF.

The V and J genes are TRBV7-3 and TRBJ1-2; D possibly corresponds to TRBD1 (5 bases). The CDR3 is 14 amino acids. V was cut by 5 bases and J by 8 bases, with 18 bases left in between. Germline-derived CDR1 and CDR2 are SGHTA and FQGTGA. Here the CDR3 reads CASSDASGARGYTF. The CDR3 DNA sequence: TGTGCCAGCAGCGATGCGAGTGGGGCTCGGGGCTACACCTTC.